Presented here are 7 T cell receptor beta chains from one specimen sequenced in a study of blood T cells in healthy people across ages. A sample-barcoded 5' primer and a J-beta primer mix were used in a second PCR of roughly 7 to 11 cycles. TCRdb redid the calling of the 5' RACE reads with MiXCR, one entry per CDR3 protein. Seen here are over a million distinct CDR3 sequences, 25% observed once, and the top ten hold about 0.69%. The sample was also linked to a second study, of T cells of mothers and their children.

The sequenced material came from blood. All receptors come from a girl aged 2-9 years in good health.

This chain joins TRBV7-9 and TRBJ2-7; D possibly corresponds to TRBD2 (5 bases). Germline V gene lookup returns CDR1 SEHNR and CDR2 FQNEAQ (reference sequence). The CDR3 covers 14 residues. V was cut by 6 bases and J by 6 bases, with 18 bases left in between. CDR3: CASRPEGWISEQYF. CDR3 nucleotides: TGTGCCAGCAGACCCGAGGGTTGGATTTCCGAGCAGTACTTC.

The rearrangement links TRBV7-3 to TRBJ2-5, with D tentatively TRBD1 (5 bases). The CDR3 totals 11 residues. Germline CDR1 is SGHTA and CDR2 is FQGTGA. V gave up 5 bases and J gave up 9 bases, with 10 bases separating them. The CDR3 nucleotides read TGTGCCAGCAGCCTTTCAGGGCCCCAGTACTTC. The encoded protein is CASSLSGPQYF.

In its sample, this clonotype was seen a few times. The chain is built from TRBV29-1 and TRBJ2-5, with 10 bases aligning to TRBD1. The J call is uncertain, as TRBJ2-7 better fits the DNA end. The CDR3 consists of 13 residues. Germline-derived CDR1 and CDR2 are SQVTM and ANQGSEA. The CDR3 loop is CSAGTGDHYEQYF. In nucleotides, the CDR3 is TGCAGCGCCGGGACAGGGGACCACTACGAGCAGTACTTC.

The genes are TRBV20-1 and TRBJ1-1; D call uncertain. Germline CDR1 DFQATT, CDR2 SNEGSKA (reference sequence). CDR3 length: 15 residues. Trimming took off 4 bases at V and 0 bases at J, with 15 bases between the two ends. CDR3 protein: CSAINRAWMNTEAFF. In nucleotides, the CDR3 is TGCAGTGCTATAAATAGAGCATGGATGAACACTGAAGCTTTCTTT.

The chain recombines TRBV7-2 with TRBJ2-5; TRBD1 matches 8 bases. Gene TRBJ2-7 matches the end of the DNA better, so the J call may be wrong. The CDR3 loop spans 14 amino acids. Germline V gene lookup returns CDR1 SGHTA and CDR2 FQGNSA. This CDR3 reads CASCLRTGIYEQYF. CDR3 coding DNA: TGTGCCAGCTGCCTTCGGACAGGGATCTACGAGCAGTACTTC.

The CDR3 is CASTQGVNNSPLHF. The CDR3 nucleotides are TGTGCCAGCACCCAGGGGGTGAATAATTCACCCCTCCACTTT. The chain carries TRBV12-3 or TRBV12-4 and TRBJ1-6, with TRBD1 identical over 7 bases. V dropped 7 bases and J dropped 5; count of bases not matched to a gene: 5. CDR3 size: 14 residues.

The rearrangement joins TRBV7-9 to TRBJ1-1; 7 nucleotides match TRBD1. The CDR3 is made up of 15 amino acids. V gave up 5 bases and J gave up 1 base; unmatched junction bases: 7. CDR1 SEHNR and CDR2 FQNEAQ come from the germline V gene (reference sequence). The CDR3 here is CASSASGQPNTEAFF. Written as DNA, the CDR3 is TGTGCCAGCAGCGCCTCGGGACAGCCGAACACTGAAGCTTTCTTT. Looking up the rest from reference TRBV7-9 and TRBJ1-1 gives the full variable domain: DTGVSQNPRHKITKRGQNVTFRCDPISEHNRLYWYRQTLGQGPEFLTYFQNEAQLEKSRLLSDRFSAERPKGSFSTLEIQRTEQGDSAMYLCASSASGQPNTEAFFGQGTRLTVV.